A selection of T cell receptor beta chains follows, all from one sample in a study of memory CD8 T cells in hepatitis C reinfection. The assay was immunoSEQ multiplex PCR, and TCRdb's table has in-frame clones only and misses some. This repertoire shows 35,000 to 55,000 clones, 70% to 90% found once; its top ten account for roughly 1.2%. Sequencing was performed on naive CD8+ T cells sorted from blood. All receptors come from a man aged 18 to 35 with hepatitis C virus infection. Both conserved end residues are part of each CDR3. A D gene is named only where the DNA matches it firmly. Size tells how often a clone was seen (once, few, many) or the class of an expanded clone, and some rows leave it out.

clone_size	v_call	d_call	j_call	cdr3_nt	cdr3_aa
-	TRBV4-1	-	TRBJ1-2	TGCGCCAGCAGCCATCAAATCCACTATGGCTACACCTTC	CASSHQIHYGYTF
-	TRBV5-4	TRBD2	TRBJ2-3	TGTGCCAGCAGCTTGACGACTAGCGGGACAGATATGCAGTATTTT	CASSLTTSGTDMQYF
-	TRBV11-1	TRBD2	TRBJ2-3	TGTGCCAGCAGCTCGGGACTAGCGGAGTCCACAGATACGCAGTATTTT	CASSSGLAESTDTQYF
-	TRBV7-9	TRBD1	TRBJ2-5	TGTGCCTCCCGGGACAGTAAAGAGACCCAGTACTTC	CASRDSKETQYF
-	TRBV19	-	TRBJ1-1	TGTGCCAGTAGTGACTGGCGGGACACTGAAGCTTTCTTT	CASSDWRDTEAFF
-	TRBV6-1	TRBD2	TRBJ2-7	TGTGCCAGCACAGGCGGGAGGATACAGCAGTACTTC	CASTGGRIQQYF
-	TRBV7-8	TRBD1	TRBJ2-5	TGTGCCAGCAGCTTAGCAGAACAGGGGACCCGAATCCAAGAGACCCAGTACTTC	CASSLAEQGTRIQETQYF
-	TRBV28	TRBD1	TRBJ1-5	TGTGCCGGGACGACAGGGGGAATGGGCAATCAGCCCCAGCATTTT	CAGTTGGMGNQPQHF
-	TRBV6-4	-	TRBJ1-2	TGTGCCAGCAGTGACTCGAACGGGTTTGGCTACACCTTC	CASSDSNGFGYTF
-	TRBV27	TRBD1	TRBJ1-5	TGTGCCAGCAGTTTATCTCTGACAGGGGTAGGTCAGCCCCAGCATTTT	CASSLSLTGVGQPQHF
-	TRBV6-5	-	TRBJ2-5	TGTGCCAGCACCCACCTTCGACAGCAAGAGACCCAGTACTTC	CASTHLRQQETQYF
-	TRBV6-5	-	TRBJ2-2	TGTGCCAGCACCGGGATGATAACCGGGGAGCTGTTTTTT	CASTGMITGELFF
-	TRBV27	TRBD2	TRBJ2-3	TGTGCCAGCAGTTTATATTCTAGCGGGGGCATCACAGATACGCAGTATTTT	CASSLYSSGGITDTQYF
-	TRBV2	TRBD1	TRBJ2-2	TGTGCCAGCAGTCAGGGACAGGGGAACACCGGGGAGCTGTTTTTT	CASSQGQGNTGELFF
-	TRBV4-2	TRBD2	TRBJ2-1	TGTGCCAGCAGCCAGCGGGTGGGGGGACTAGCGGGAGAGGGGCAGTTCTTC	CASSQRVGGLAGEGQFF
-	TRBV7-9	TRBD2	TRBJ2-1	TGTGCCAGCAGAGCCAGACTAGCGGGGGTTGAGAATGAGCAGTTCTTC	CASRARLAGVENEQFF
few	TRBV19	-	TRBJ1-1	TGTGCCAGTAGTATTAGCGCAGCTAACACTGAAGCTTTCTTT	CASSISAANTEAFF
-	TRBV5-4	TRBD2	TRBJ2-4	TGTGCCAGCAGTCAACCGGGGGGTGACAAAAACATTCAGTACTTC	CASSQPGGDKNIQYF
-	TRBV7-9	TRBD1	TRBJ1-1	TGTGCCAGCAGCCGGGGGTGGGGACAGGGGAACACTGAAGCTTTCTTT	CASSRGWGQGNTEAFF
-	TRBV4-1	-	TRBJ1-1	TGCGCCAGCAGCCCGGACAGATCGAACACTGAAGCTTTCTTT	CASSPDRSNTEAFF
-	TRBV9	-	TRBJ2-1	TGTGCCAGCAGCGTAGCAGGTGAGCAGTTCTTC	CASSVAGEQFF
-	TRBV7-3	-	TRBJ2-1	TGTGCCAGCAGCCTGTCTCCAGGGTACTACAATGAGCAGTTCTTC	CASSLSPGYYNEQFF
-	TRBV5-1	-	TRBJ1-5	TGCGCCAGCAGCTTGGCTGAGTTGAGCAATCAGCCCCAGCATTTT	CASSLAELSNQPQHF
-	TRBV9	TRBD2	TRBJ2-1	TGTGCCAGCAGCCTGGGACTAGCGCAGTATGAGCAGTTCTTC	CASSLGLAQYEQFF
-	TRBV10-1	TRBD2	TRBJ2-5	TGCGCCAGCACGGGACTAGCGGGAGGTGACGAGACCCAGTACTTC	CASTGLAGGDETQYF
-	TRBV5-4	TRBD1	TRBJ2-7	TGTGCCAGCAGCGTTGGACAGGGGGCCTACGAGCAGTACTTC	CASSVGQGAYEQYF
-	TRBV6-1	TRBD1	TRBJ1-1	TGTGCCAGCAGTGAAGGACAGGGGGCAGTTCTGGAGGCTGAAGCTTTCTTT	CASSEGQGAVLEAEAFF
-	TRBV5-1	TRBD1	TRBJ1-1	TGCGCCAGCAGCTCGGGACAGGGTTTCACTGAAGCTTTCTTT	CASSSGQGFTEAFF
-	TRBV29-1	-	TRBJ2-1	TGCAGCGCCCTACAGGGTACCCACAATGAGCAGTTCTTC	CSALQGTHNEQFF
-	TRBV6-1	-	TRBJ1-5	TGTGCCAGCAGGGAGAGGAGAGGGAACGAACAGCCCCAGCATTTT	CASRERRGNEQPQHF
few	TRBV6-5	-	TRBJ1-5	TGTGCCAGCAGTTTCAGGGGAGCGGATCAGCCCCAGCATTTT	CASSFRGADQPQHF
-	TRBV5-5	TRBD1	TRBJ2-5	TGTGCCAGCAGCTTACCCCCGGACAGGGACCTCCAAGAGACCCAGTACTTC	CASSLPPDRDLQETQYF
once	TRBV9	-	TRBJ1-3	TGTGCCAGCAGAAACAGTGGCTCTGGAAACACCATATATTTT	CASRNSGSGNTIYF
-	TRBV7-9	-	TRBJ2-2	TGTGCCAGCAGCTTCTCCGGCGGAGGAAACACCGGGGAGCTGTTTTTT	CASSFSGGGNTGELFF
-	TRBV5-4	TRBD1	TRBJ2-7	TGTGCCAGCAGCTTGTCGGACAGGGCGGACGAGCAGTACTTC	CASSLSDRADEQYF
-	TRBV4-1	TRBD1	TRBJ1-4	TGCGCCAGCAGCCAAGATGAGGCGGGACAGGGGCTGCAGAAACTGTTTTTT	CASSQDEAGQGLQKLFF
-	TRBV9	-	TRBJ2-3	TGTGCCAGCAGCGTAGTCCCCGCAGATACGCAGTATTTT	CASSVVPADTQYF
few	TRBV4-1	-	TRBJ2-3	TGCGCCAGCAGCCCAAGGGAGGGCACAGATACGCAGTATTTT	CASSPREGTDTQYF
-	TRBV7-2	-	TRBJ1-2	TGTGCCAGCAGCTTAGAGCGTGGACAGAATTATGGCTACACCTTC	CASSLERGQNYGYTF
once	TRBV11-2	TRBD1	TRBJ1-4	TGTGCCAGCAGCTTGTATGTCGCAGGGGGTGAAAAACTGTTTTTT	CASSLYVAGGEKLFF
-	TRBV6-1	-	TRBJ2-7	TGTGCCAGCAAGGGACAAGATTTCTACGAGCAGTACTTC	CASKGQDFYEQYF
-	TRBV27	TRBD2	TRBJ2-2	TGTGCCAGCAGTCCCGGGACTAGAGACACCGGGGAGCTGTTTTTT	CASSPGTRDTGELFF
-	TRBV27	-	TRBJ1-4	TGTGCCAGCAGGGCGGGTTTAACTAATGAAAAACTGTTTTTT	CASRAGLTNEKLFF
-	TRBV6-6	TRBD1	TRBJ1-2	TGTGCCAGCAGTGGGGGACAGGGGGCATATGGCTACACCTTC	CASSGGQGAYGYTF
-	TRBV7-8	TRBD1	TRBJ1-5	TGTGCCAGCAGCCGAACAGGGGGTTTTAATCAGCCCCAGCATTTT	CASSRTGGFNQPQHF
-	TRBV7-9	TRBD2	TRBJ2-1	TGTGCCAGCAGCCAAATAAGCGGGGGGGCCGATTGGGATGAGCAGTTCTTC	CASSQISGGADWDEQFF
once	TRBV5-1	-	TRBJ2-5	TGCGCCAGCAGCATGAGCCCAGAGACCCAGTACTTC	CASSMSPETQYF
-	TRBV6-1	TRBD2	TRBJ2-1	TGTGCCAGCAGTATCCCTAGCGGGGGAGGGAATGAGCAGTTCTTC	CASSIPSGGGNEQFF
-	TRBV5-4	TRBD2	TRBJ2-7	TGTGCCAGCTCTAGCGGGACCTACGAGCAGTACTTC	CASSSGTYEQYF
-	TRBV6-5	-	TRBJ1-1	TGTGCCAGCAGGGGGGGGTCGGAGAACACTGAAGCTTTCTTT	CASRGGSENTEAFF
-	TRBV6-1	TRBD1	TRBJ1-5	TGTGCCAGCAGGGGACTACAGGGGGGCAATCAGCCCCAGCATTTT	CASRGLQGGNQPQHF
-	TRBV10-2	TRBD1	TRBJ1-3	TGCGCCAGCAGTTCCGGGACAGGGGAGCCTGGAAACACCATATATTTT	CASSSGTGEPGNTIYF
-	TRBV7-8	TRBD1	TRBJ2-7	TGTGCCAGCAGCCCAAGCCGGACAGGGGTGGTAAGGGGCGAGCAGTACTTC	CASSPSRTGVVRGEQYF
-	TRBV7-9	TRBD2	TRBJ2-1	TGTGCCAGCAGCTTAGTAGCGGGGGGGCCAAATGAGCAGTTCTTC	CASSLVAGGPNEQFF
-	TRBV4-2	-	TRBJ2-7	TGTGCCAGCAGCCAAGAGGCTAGCGCCTCCTACGAGCAGTACTTC	CASSQEASASYEQYF
-	TRBV2	TRBD2	TRBJ2-5	TGTGCCAGCAAACCGGGACTAGCGGGAGGGCCGGGGGAGACCCAGTACTTC	CASKPGLAGGPGETQYF
-	TRBV6-1	-	TRBJ1-1	TGTGCCAGCAGTGAACCAGGGTTACAGAACACTGAAGCTTTCTTT	CASSEPGLQNTEAFF
few	TRBV5-4	-	TRBJ1-1	TGTGCCAGCAGCAACGCGCACACTGAAGCTTTCTTT	CASSNAHTEAFF